This T cell receptor (beta chain) was sequenced during a study of cytomegalovirus exposure and HLA in healthy donors. As for the study in general: The roughly 120 validation repertoires and the approximately 630 first-cohort repertoires shared a platform, a later analysis reported.

Assay used: immunoSEQ multiplex PCR; TCRdb lists only in-frame clones, some missing. The sample lists some 170,000 clones, roughly 86% occurring once. Notes on the study in general: In the 95 to 150 validation repertoires, under 95% of cluster scores exceeded 0, per a later analysis. Rarity marked most TCR sequences, yet some public TCRs occurred in many donors.

The donors were members of the 120-subject validation cohort (separate from the approximately 670-subject first cohort). The CDR3 runs to 15 residues. The J segment lost 5 bases and the V segment lost 5 bases, leaving 9 bases of the junction unmatched. From germline, CDR1 is PRHDT and CDR2 FYEKMQ (reference sequence). This clone appeared a single time. Its target is unknown. This TCR was recovered from a man between 18 and 35 years old in good health and CMV-seropositive. The sample comprised PBMCs. The gene calls are TRBV13 and TRBJ2-1, with TRBD2 matching 7 bases. The CDR3 region has the DNA TGTGCCAGCAGCCCGCTCGGGACTAAGCACAATGAGCAGTTCTTC. Residues: CASSPLGTKHNEQFF.